A selection of T cell receptor beta chains follows, all from one sample in a study of blood T cell repertoires in COVID-19. Here immunoSEQ multiplex PCR was the method, and the copy in TCRdb shows in-frame clones only, minus some. The sample lists more than 90,000 clones, approximately 86% occurring once. The sequenced material came from peripheral blood. These receptors originate from a man in his forties with acute or convalescent COVID-19. The CDR3 runs from the conserved cysteine through the conserved F or W. The D gene is left open where the match is weak. Where a row states a size, it is once, few, many or the class of an expanded clone; other rows omit it.

J gene | clone size | V gene | D gene | CDR3 DNA | CDR3 protein
TRBJ1-1 | . | TRBV7-9 | . | TGTGCCAGCAGCTACGACAGCTCCGAGGCTGAAGCTTTCTTT | CASSYDSSEAEAFF
TRBJ1-5 | . | TRBV20-1 | . | TGCAGTGCTAGTGATCGAAGGGGAAGCAATCAGCCCCAGCATTTT | CSASDRRGSNQPQHF
TRBJ1-5 | . | TRBV19 | . | TGTGCCAGTAATGGGGCAGGGGCATCCAGTCAGCCCCAGCATTTT | CASNGAGASSQPQHF
TRBJ2-3 | . | TRBV7-3 | TRBD2 | TGTGCCAGCAGACTTAGCGGGGGAGATACGCAGTATTTT | CASRLSGGDTQYF
TRBJ2-2 | . | TRBV5-1 | . | TGCGCCAGCAGCTTGATTTTAGGCGGGACGGGGAACACCGGGGAGCTGTTTTTT | CASSLILGGTGNTGELFF
TRBJ2-2 | . | TRBV11-3 | TRBD2 | TGTGCCAGCAGCGTAGCGACTAGCGGTAACACCGGGGAGCTGTTTTTT | CASSVATSGNTGELFF
TRBJ1-1 | . | TRBV15 | . | TGTGCCACCAGCAGAGACCACAGGGTCACTGAAGCTTTCTTT | CATSRDHRVTEAFF
TRBJ1-1 | . | TRBV19 | . | TGTGCCAGTAGTATAGCAGGCCCGACTGAAGCTTTCTTT | CASSIAGPTEAFF
TRBJ2-7 | . | TRBV19 | . | TGTGCCAGTAGTATCGGGTCAGGAGGCTACGAGCAGTACTTC | CASSIGSGGYEQYF
TRBJ2-1 | . | TRBV5-6 | TRBD2 | TGTGCCAGCAGCTTTAGCGGGGGGGCCATCATCAATGAGCAGTTCTTC | CASSFSGGAIINEQFF
TRBJ1-3 | . | TRBV4-3 | . | TGCGCCAGCAGCCCTAATATTAAGCGAAGGTCGGCGGGAAACACCATATATTTT | CASSPNIKRRSAGNTIYF
TRBJ1-3 | . | TRBV19 | TRBD1 | TGTGCCAGTAGGCTCCGACAGGGCCGGGACACCATATATTTT | CASRLRQGRDTIYF
TRBJ2-1 | . | TRBV30 | . | TGTGCCTGGAGGGCCACCTACAATGAGCAGTTCTTC | CAWRATYNEQFF
TRBJ2-1 | . | TRBV19 | . | TGTGCCAGTAGTATAGGGCCGGGGTGGTCCTACAATGAGCAGTTCTTC | CASSIGPGWSYNEQFF
TRBJ1-1 | . | TRBV6-5 | . | TGTGCCAGCAGCCAGGGTATTGGCACTGAAGCTTTCTTT | CASSQGIGTEAFF
TRBJ1-3 | . | TRBV3-1/TRBV3-2 | . | TGTGCCAGCAGCCAAGATATCCGGAGAGACACCATATATTTT | CASSQDIRRDTIYF
TRBJ2-5 | . | TRBV18 | TRBD1 | TGTGCCAGCTCATTCGGACAGGGAGGAGAGACCCAGTACTTC | CASSFGQGGETQYF
TRBJ2-5 | . | TRBV19 | . | TGTGCCAGTAGTACCCAGCGGACGCGGCTTAAGGCGGAGACCCAGTACTTC | CASSTQRTRLKAETQYF
TRBJ2-2 | . | TRBV6-6 | TRBD1 | TGTGCCTCCGACAGGGTCTACACCGGGGAGCTGTTTTTT | CASDRVYTGELFF
TRBJ2-7 | . | TRBV5-1 | TRBD2 | TGCGCCAGCAGCTTGACCCTAGCGGGGGGAGCCTACGAGCAGTACTTC | CASSLTLAGGAYEQYF
TRBJ2-5 | . | TRBV2 | TRBD1 | TGTGCCAGCAGGGGGGACAGTAAAGAGACCCAGTACTTC | CASRGDSKETQYF
TRBJ2-7 | . | TRBV30 | . | TGTGCCTGGAGTCACGACAGCTACGAGCAGTACTTC | CAWSHDSYEQYF
TRBJ1-1 | . | TRBV30 | . | TGTGCCTGGAGTGTACGGGGTCGGGGCACTGAAGCTTTCTTT | CAWSVRGRGTEAFF
TRBJ2-1 | . | TRBV24-1 | TRBD1 | TGTGCCACCAGTGATCACAGGGGATTCGACAATGAGCAGTTCTTC | CATSDHRGFDNEQFF
TRBJ1-5 | . | TRBV7-2 | . | TGTGCCAGCAGCAGGCGAGGAGGCAGGCTAAGCAATCAGCCCCAGCATTTT | CASSRRGGRLSNQPQHF
TRBJ2-3 | . | TRBV5-4 | . | TGTGCCAGCAGCCGACTAGATGGCACAGATACGCAGTATTTT | CASSRLDGTDTQYF
TRBJ1-6 | . | TRBV12-2 | . | TGTGCAAGTCGCTTAGTCCCCCGACAGAAGCGTGAGTATAATTCACCCCTCCACTTT | CASRLVPRQKREYNSPLHF
TRBJ1-1 | . | TRBV4-3 | TRBD1 | TGCGCCAGCAGCCAAGAGGCAGGGGGCACTGAAGCTTTCTTT | CASSQEAGGTEAFF
TRBJ2-1 | . | TRBV4-3 | TRBD2 | TGCGCCAGCAGCCCGACTAGCGGGGCCTACAATGAGCAGTTCTTC | CASSPTSGAYNEQFF
TRBJ1-5 | . | TRBV27 | . | TGTGCCAGCAGTGTTCGACAGGGCAATCAGCCCCAGCATTTT | CASSVRQGNQPQHF
TRBJ2-7 | . | TRBV10-3 | . | TGTGCCACCCAAGGGGGGGCGGGATTTTTCTACGAGCAGTACTTC | CATQGGAGFFYEQYF
TRBJ1-2 | . | TRBV9 | . | TGTGCCAGCAGCGTCTCAGGGGATAGCTATGGCTACACCTTC | CASSVSGDSYGYTF
TRBJ1-4 | . | TRBV5-1 | . | TGCGCCAGCAGCACTGGTACGGGATCAGGTGAAAAACTGTTTTTT | CASSTGTGSGEKLFF
TRBJ2-2 | . | TRBV9 | TRBD2 | TGTGCCAGCAGCGTAGGAACGACTAGCGGGAGTAGGGGGGAGCTGTTTTTT | CASSVGTTSGSRGELFF
TRBJ2-3 | once | TRBV4-2 | . | TGTGCCAGCAGCCAAGGGGTACTATCAGATACGCAGTATTTT | CASSQGVLSDTQYF
TRBJ2-5 | . | TRBV18 | TRBD1 | TGTGCCAGCTCAAATTCCGGGACAGATGGGGAGACCCAGTACTTC | CASSNSGTDGETQYF
TRBJ1-5 | . | TRBV5-1 | . | TGCGCCAGCAGCTGGTCAGGGGCGGATCAGCCCCAGCATTTT | CASSWSGADQPQHF
TRBJ1-2 | . | TRBV20-1 | TRBD1 | TGCAGTGCCGTGACAGGGGGTGGCTACACCTTC | CSAVTGGGYTF
TRBJ1-1 | . | TRBV4-1 | . | TGCGCCAGCGGGGAGGGGTGGGCTGAAGCTTTCTTT | CASGEGWAEAFF
TRBJ2-3 | . | TRBV21-1 | . | TGTGCCAGCAGCACCCGAGGGAGGGAGGGCTGCACAGATACGCAGTATTTT | CASSTRGREGCTDTQYF
TRBJ1-5 | once | TRBV29-1 | . | TGCAGCGTTCAAGACAATAGCAATCAGCCCCAGCATTTT | CSVQDNSNQPQHF
TRBJ1-2 | . | TRBV7-9 | . | TGTGCCAGCAGTTCCGGGACACACTATGGCTACACCTTC | CASSSGTHYGYTF
TRBJ1-6 | . | TRBV2 | . | TGTGCCACAACTGGGGGCGGCAGTTCACCCCTCCACTTT | CATTGGGSSPLHF
TRBJ2-7 | . | TRBV18 | . | TGTGCCAGCTCAGACAACTCCTACGAGCAGTACTTC | CASSDNSYEQYF
TRBJ1-1 | . | TRBV5-1 | TRBD1 | TGCGCCAGCAGCGACCGGGACAGGGGCATGAACACTGAAGCTTTCTTT | CASSDRDRGMNTEAFF
TRBJ2-7 | . | TRBV5-1 | TRBD1 | TGCGCCAGCAGCTTTGAAGGACAGGGAACCTACGAGCAGTACTTC | CASSFEGQGTYEQYF
TRBJ2-2 | . | TRBV9 | . | TGTGCCAGCAGCGTAGCATCCGGCACCGGGGAGCTGTTTTTT | CASSVASGTGELFF
TRBJ1-4 | . | TRBV25-1 | . | TGTGCCAGCAGTGACCAACAGGGACCCAATGAAAAACTGTTTTTT | CASSDQQGPNEKLFF
TRBJ2-1 | . | TRBV20-1 | . | TGCAGTTCCCGACAGGACGGTGAGCAGTTCTTC | CSSRQDGEQFF
TRBJ1-4 | . | TRBV7-2 | TRBD1 | TGTGCCAGCAGCTTAGGACAGGGAAATGAAAAACTGTTTTTT | CASSLGQGNEKLFF
TRBJ2-1 | . | TRBV4-1 | TRBD2 | TGCGCCAGCAGCCCGACTAGCGGAGTTTACAATGAGCAGTTCTTC | CASSPTSGVYNEQFF
TRBJ1-3 | . | TRBV12-1 | . | TGTGCCAGCAGCACCCGAGCGCAGGGGACGTCTGGAAACACCATATATTTT | CASSTRAQGTSGNTIYF
TRBJ1-2 | . | TRBV30 | . | TGTGCCTGGACTGCGGCGGGACGGCAAGCTAACTATGGCTACACCTTC | CAWTAAGRQANYGYTF